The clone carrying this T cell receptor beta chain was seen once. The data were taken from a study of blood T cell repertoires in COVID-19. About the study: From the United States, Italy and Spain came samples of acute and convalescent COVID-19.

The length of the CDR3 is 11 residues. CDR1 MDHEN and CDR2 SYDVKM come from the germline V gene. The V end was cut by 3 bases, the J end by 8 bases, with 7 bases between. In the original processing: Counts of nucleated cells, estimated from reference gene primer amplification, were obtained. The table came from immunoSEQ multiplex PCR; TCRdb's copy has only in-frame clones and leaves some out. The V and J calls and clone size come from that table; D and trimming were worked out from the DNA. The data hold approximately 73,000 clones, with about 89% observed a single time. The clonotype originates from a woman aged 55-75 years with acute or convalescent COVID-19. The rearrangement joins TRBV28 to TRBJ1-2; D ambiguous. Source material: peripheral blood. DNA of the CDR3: TGTGCCAGCAGTTTTGTGCGCGGCTACACCTTC. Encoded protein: CASSFVRGYTF.